These 32 T cell receptor beta chains were all obtained from the same sample, sequenced in a study of T cell repertoires in cytomegalovirus infection. TCRdb processed the reads anew with MiXCR; each CDR3 protein has one entry. This sample carries 250,000 to 300,000 distinct CDR3 sequences, about 26% of them seen once, and the ten largest clones take about 15%. Sample: PBMCs. These receptor sequences come from a human donor in good health (CMV status not recorded). Some clones in this sample may be carry-over from other donors' samples.

This clonotype has only a few counts. This chain links TRBV5-1 with TRBJ2-7, with TRBD2 as a possible D gene (6 bases). The CDR3 is made up of 13 amino acids. V was clipped by 4 bases and J by 0 bases, with 8 bases between them. Germline loops: CDR1 SGHRS, CDR2 YFSETQ. CDR3 nucleotides: TGCGCCAGCAGCGCGGGATCCTCCTACGAGCAGTACTTC. Protein product: CASSAGSSYEQYF.

The chain combines TRBV5-1 with TRBJ2-1; D possibly corresponds to TRBD1 (5 bases). The CDR3 has 13 amino acids. V was shortened by 0 bases and J by 5 bases, with 6 bases between the two germline ends. Germline V gene sequence: CDR1 SGHRS, CDR2 YFSETQ. The CDR3 spells CASSLGQHNEQFF. Written as DNA, the CDR3 is TGCGCCAGCAGCTTGGGACAGCACAATGAGCAGTTCTTC.

This clonotype was detected a few times. The V call is TRBV18, the J call TRBJ2-3; D gene uncertain. Germline CDR1 and CDR2: KGHSH and LQKENI. The CDR3 is 16 amino acids. V was cut by 2 bases and J by 2 bases, with 14 bases left in between. CDR3 in amino acids: CASSPTKNSYTDTQYF. DNA of the CDR3: TGTGCCAGCTCACCAACCAAAAACAGTTACACAGATACGCAGTATTTT. The variable domain in full, completed from reference TRBV18 and TRBJ2-3, reads NAGVMQNPRHLVRRRGQEARLRCSPMKGHSHVYWYRQLPEEGLKFMVYLQKENIIDESGMPKERFSAEFPKEGPSILRIQQVVRGDSAAYFCASSPTKNSYTDTQYFGPGTRLTVL.

The chain joins TRBV10-3 to TRBJ2-1; D might be TRBD1 (5 bases). The CDR3 is 13 residues long. Trimming cost V 8 bases and J 5 bases, with 13 bases left between them. The germline gives CDR1 ENHRY, CDR2 SYGVKD. CDR3: CAIGDRGDNEQFF. CDR3 coding DNA: TGTGCCATCGGGGATAGGGGTGACAATGAGCAGTTCTTC.

This clonotype was observed many times. V gene TRBV7-2 combines with J gene TRBJ2-7, with 8 bases lining up with TRBD1. The ends lost 5 bases at V and 6 bases at J; junction bases unmatched: 6. This CDR3 is 13 amino acids long. Germline CDR1 is SGHTA and CDR2 is FQGNSA. The CDR3 nucleotides are TGTGCCAGCAGCCCCCAACAGGGGGGCGAGCAGTACTTC. As protein: CASSPQQGGEQYF.

The chain combines TRBV6-6 with TRBJ1-1; no reliable D call. The CDR3 sequence is 13 residues long. Germline CDR1 reads MNHNY; CDR2 reads SVGAGI (reference sequence). V lost 7 bases to trimming and J lost 3 bases, with 12 bases between them. The CDR3 protein is CASTRFVDTEAFF. CDR3 nucleotide sequence: TGTGCCAGCACCCGTTTCGTGGACACTGAAGCTTTCTTT.

The V and J genes are TRBV28 and TRBJ1-4, with D perhaps matching TRBD1 (6 bases). V was trimmed by 10 bases and J by 3 bases, leaving 21 bases between them. Per the germline V gene, CDR1 is MDHEN and CDR2 is SYDVKM. The CDR3 is 16 residues long. CDR3 in amino acids: CATIGSGAPANEKLFF. The DNA for the CDR3 is TGTGCCACCATAGGATCGGGGGCGCCGGCTAATGAAAAACTGTTTTTT.

The rearrangement joins TRBV7-9 to TRBJ1-6; D is uncertain. This CDR3 has 14 residues. Germline V gene lookup returns CDR1 SEHNR and CDR2 FQNEAQ (reference sequence). Trimming removed 6 bases at V and 7 bases at J, with 13 bases between. In DNA, the CDR3 is TGTGCCAGCAGTTCACTGCGGCAGAATTCACCCCTCCACTTT. Protein sequence: CASSSLRQNSPLHF. Looking up the rest from reference TRBV7-9 and TRBJ1-6 gives the full variable domain: DTGVSQNPRHKITKRGQNVTFRCDPISEHNRLYWYRQTLGQGPEFLTYFQNEAQLEKSRLLSDRFSAERPKGSFSTLEIQRTEQGDSAMYLCASSSLRQNSPLHFGNGTRLTVT.

The sample holds many counts of this clonotype. V is TRBV7-2 and J is TRBJ1-4; D uncertain. Germline lookup yields CDR1 SGHTA and CDR2 FQGNSA. V lost 2 bases and J 7 bases, leaving 14 bases between the germline ends. The CDR3 consists of 15 residues. CDR3 DNA: TGTGCCAGCAGCTTACGGACCCAACTAAGTGAAAAACTGTTTTTT. Translated, it gives CASSLRTQLSEKLFF.

This clonotype was seen at least ten times. The J gene is TRBJ2-7, the V gene TRBV7-2, with 7 bases matching TRBD1. The CDR3 is 14 residues long. Germline CDR1 reads SGHTA; CDR2 reads FQGNSA. Germline trimming cut 0 bases from V and 5 bases from J; bases unmatched to any gene: 4. The CDR3 region has the DNA TGTGCCAGCAGCTTAGCAGGGGGCGGAAACGAGCAGTACTTC. This translates into CASSLAGGGNEQYF.

In this sample, this clonotype turned up a few times. In DNA form, the CDR3 reads TGTGCCATCAGTGAGTGGGCTATCGAGGGGGAGCAGTACTTC. Protein: CAISEWAIEGEQYF. The chain couples TRBV10-3 to TRBJ2-7; D may correspond to TRBD1 or TRBD2 (5 bases each). Germline values: CDR1 ENHRY, CDR2 SYGVKD. The CDR3 is made up of 14 amino acids. V was shortened by 1 base and J by 7 bases, with 14 bases between the two germline ends.

V and J are TRBV7-2 and TRBJ2-7; 7 bases map to TRBD2. Losses at the gene ends were 0 bases for V and 4 bases for J; bases not matched to a gene: 9. Germline V CDR1 and CDR2: SGHTA, FQGNSA. This CDR3 has 16 amino acids. The DNA for the CDR3 is TGTGCCAGCAGCTTAGCGCCAGCGGGATCCCAGTACGAGCAGTACTTC. This gives the protein CASSLAPAGSQYEQYF.

Only a few counts were recorded for this clonotype. The genes are TRBV5-1 and TRBJ1-4; the D is unclear. The CDR3 consists of 17 residues. Germline CDR1 is SGHRS and CDR2 is YFSETQ. Trimming took 0 bases from V and 7 from J, leaving 19 bases between them. CDR3 sequence (DNA): TGCGCCAGCAGCTTGGACGGTAGTGGGGTTCTGGGTGAAAAACTGTTTTTT. Its translation is CASSLDGSGVLGEKLFF. Together with reference TRBV5-1 and TRBJ1-4, the CDR3 gives the full variable domain: KAGVTQTPRYLIKTRGQQVTLSCSPISGHRSVSWYQQTPGQGLQFLFEYFSETQRNKGNFPGRFSGRQFSNSRSEMNVSTLELGDSALYLCASSLDGSGVLGEKLFFGSGTQLSVL.

This clonotype was detected ten times or more. The chain employs TRBV6-2 or TRBV6-3 and TRBJ1-2; no reliable D call. V lost 6 bases to trimming and J lost 0 bases, with 5 bases between them. This CDR3 region has 12 residues. From germline, CDR1 is MNHEY and CDR2 SVGEGT. The CDR3 coding sequence is TGTGCCAGCAGCGACGCTAACTATGGCTACACCTTC. Amino acids: CASSDANYGYTF.

The chain has TRBV5-1 and TRBJ1-5; a weak D match, TRBD1 (5 bases). Trimming cost V 3 bases and J 0 bases, with 10 bases left between them. Germline CDR1 SGHRS, CDR2 YFSETQ. This CDR3 region has 15 residues. The CDR3 spells CASSSDGTSNQPQHF. CDR3 coding DNA: TGCGCCAGCAGCTCCGATGGGACTAGCAATCAGCCCCAGCATTTT.

Here the CDR3 reads CASSFHRGAGANVLTF. The CDR3 bases are TGTGCCAGCAGTTTCCACAGGGGCGCTGGGGCCAACGTCCTGACTTTC. This chain links TRBV6-5 with TRBJ2-6, with 7 bases lining up with TRBD1. The V gene's germline CDR1 is MNHEY and CDR2 SVGAGI. The V segment lost 4 bases and the J segment 2 bases; nucleotides outside the gene matches: 5. The CDR3 is made up of 16 amino acids.

This clonotype appeared a few times. This rearrangement joins TRBV5-6 to TRBJ2-5; possibly TRBD1 or TRBD2 for D (7 bases each). CDR1 and CDR2 from the germline V gene are SGHDT and YYEEEE. The CDR3 is 17 residues long. V lost 0 bases to trimming and J lost 2 bases, with 17 bases between them. The CDR3: CASSLEGRGPGQETQYF. DNA for the CDR3: TGTGCCAGCAGCTTGGAGGGGAGGGGGCCAGGTCAAGAGACCCAGTACTTC.

This clonotype was picked up many times. The J gene is TRBJ1-4, the V gene TRBV7-2; D remains unclear. CDR3 length: 14 amino acids. The V gene lost 0 bases and the J gene lost 5 bases, with 7 bases spanning the gap. The germline V gene encodes CDR1 SGHTA and CDR2 FQGNSA. CDR3 residues: CASSLAMANEKLFF. Here the CDR3 DNA reads TGTGCCAGCAGCTTAGCGATGGCGAATGAAAAACTGTTTTTT. Drawing the rest from reference TRBV7-2 and TRBJ1-4, the complete variable domain is GAGVSQSPSNKVTEKGKDVELRCDPISGHTALYWYRQSLGQGLEFLIYFQGNSAPDKSGLPSDRFSAERTGGSVSTLTIQRTQQEDSAVYLCASSLAMANEKLFFGSGTQLSVL.

CDR3 nucleotide sequence: TGCGCCAGCAGACAGACAGGGCGGGATCAGCCCCAGCATTTT. Translation: CASRQTGRDQPQHF. The chain joins TRBV10-2 to TRBJ1-5; 7 nucleotides match TRBD1. Per the germline V gene, CDR1 is WSHSY and CDR2 is SAAADI. This CDR3 contains 14 residues. The junction had 7 bases not matched to a gene; V was cut back by 6 bases and J by 5 bases.

This clonotype turned up a few times. The chain is built from TRBV25-1 and TRBJ2-7, with D tentatively TRBD1 or TRBD2 (5 bases each). Germline CDR1 MGHDK, CDR2 SYGVNS. The CDR3 contains 17 residues. V gave up 1 base and J gave up 2 bases, with 18 bases separating them. The CDR3 DNA is TGTGCCAGCAGTGAATTTAGAACGGGGACCCTGACCTACGAGCAGTACTTC. Translated, it gives CASSEFRTGTLTYEQYF.

This chain joins TRBV19 and TRBJ1-2; 9 bases fit TRBD1. The junction had 8 bases not matched to a gene; V was cut back by 5 bases and J by 7 bases. Germline assignment: CDR1 LNHDA and CDR2 SQIVND (reference sequence). CDR3 size: 14 residues. The CDR3: CASSVFTGGRGYTF. CDR3 bases: TGTGCCAGTAGTGTGTTTACAGGGGGCCGTGGCTACACCTTC.

This clonotype was observed a few times. This chain joins TRBV28 and TRBJ1-1, with 7 bases that match TRBD1. The germline V gene has CDR1 MDHEN and CDR2 SYDVKM. The CDR3 contains 16 residues. V shed 3 bases and J 0 bases; nucleotides not matched to a gene: 7. CDR3 nucleotide sequence: TGTGCCAGCAGTTTTGGGGACAGCAGTATGAACACTGAAGCTTTCTTT. Protein: CASSFGDSSMNTEAFF.

This clonotype was recorded at least ten times. The chain joins TRBV11-1 to TRBJ1-1; D is unclear. Deletions cut 1 base from V and 3 bases from J, with 6 bases between. The CDR3 sequence is 13 residues long. Germline-derived CDR1 and CDR2 are SGHAT and FQDESV (reference sequence). CDR3 sequence reads: CASSLVMDTEAFF. DNA for the CDR3: TGTGCCAGCAGCTTAGTTATGGACACTGAAGCTTTCTTT. Variable domain in full (rest from reference TRBV11-1 and TRBJ1-1): EAEVAQSPRYKITEKSQAVAFWCDPISGHATLYWYRQILGQGPELLVQFQDESVVDDSQLPKDRFSAERLKGVDSTLKIQPAELGDSAMYLCASSLVMDTEAFFGQGTRLTVV.

This clonotype was picked up many times. The chain joins TRBV7-8 to TRBJ1-5, with TRBD1 matching over 9 bases. Looked up from germline, CDR1 is SGHVS and CDR2 is FQNEAQ. This CDR3 spans 18 amino acids. The J segment lost 0 bases and the V segment lost 4 bases, leaving 10 bases of the junction unmatched. The CDR3: CASSSRTGDGYSNQPQHF. CDR3 DNA: TGTGCCAGCAGCTCCCGGACAGGGGATGGGTATAGCAATCAGCCCCAGCATTTT. The complete variable domain, with remaining parts taken from reference TRBV7-8 and TRBJ1-5, reads GAGVSQSPRYKVAKRGQDVALRCDPISGHVSLFWYQQALGQGPEFLTYFQNEAQLDKSGLPSDRFFAERPEGSVSTLKIQRTQQEDSAVYLCASSSRTGDGYSNQPQHFGDGTRLSIL.

This clonotype was detected many times. The chain is built from TRBV7-2 and TRBJ2-1; 8 nucleotides line up with TRBD2. Germline CDR1 SGHTA, CDR2 FQGNSA. CDR3 length: 17 residues. Germline trimming cut 1 base from V and 3 bases from J; bases unmatched to any gene: 8. The CDR3 region has the DNA TGTGCCAGCAGCTTAGATTTGCCTAGCGGGTACTACAATGAGCAGTTCTTC. Encoded protein: CASSLDLPSGYYNEQFF.

This clonotype showed up many times. The rearrangement uses TRBV4-1 and TRBJ1-3; tentatively, D is TRBD1 (6 bases). The CDR3 sequence is 18 residues long. V gave up 2 bases and J gave up 0 bases, with 17 bases separating them. From germline, CDR1 is MGHRA and CDR2 YSYEKL. The CDR3 DNA sequence: TGCGCCAGCAGCCAATACTCCCGCCAGGGGAGCTCTGGAAACACCATATATTTT. Residues: CASSQYSRQGSSGNTIYF.

This chain uses TRBV12-3 or TRBV12-4 with TRBJ2-5; 9 bases match TRBD1. V shed 6 bases and J 4 bases; nucleotides not matched to a gene: 3. This CDR3 is 13 amino acids long. CDR3 sequence (DNA): TGTGCCAGCAGCAGGACAGGGGCAGAGACCCAGTACTTC. It yields the protein CASSRTGAETQYF.

This rearrangement joins TRBV28 to TRBJ1-2, with 7 positions matching TRBD1. The length of the CDR3 is 15 residues. V lost 4 bases and J lost 3; bases outside the gene matches: 8. Germline-derived CDR1 and CDR2 are MDHEN and SYDVKM. The CDR3 spells CASSSPGGGDYGYTF. In nucleotides, the CDR3 is TGTGCCAGCAGTTCCCCGGGAGGGGGCGACTATGGCTACACCTTC.

V gene TRBV18 combines with J gene TRBJ2-7, with no clear D. Germline assignment: CDR1 KGHSH and CDR2 LQKENI. This CDR3 has 13 residues. V shed 0 bases and J shed 9 bases, with 12 bases lying between them. The CDR3 spells CASSPPSRKWQYF. CDR3 DNA: TGTGCCAGCTCACCACCGAGCAGAAAGTGGCAGTACTTC.

The chain combines TRBV5-1 with TRBJ2-1, with TRBD1 identical over 7 bases. Trimming cost V 7 bases and J 6 bases; bases outside gene matches: 7. The CDR3 is made up of 13 amino acids. Germline V gene data show CDR1 as SGHRS and CDR2 as YFSETQ. DNA of the CDR3: TGCGCCAGCGGATTGACAGGGATCAATGAGCAGTTCTTC. Encoded protein: CASGLTGINEQFF.

This clonotype was observed many times. This sequence joins TRBV7-2 and TRBJ2-5; 7 nucleotides line up with TRBD1. This CDR3 spans 14 amino acids. J gave up 5 bases and V 0 bases, and 3 bases lay outside the gene matches. Germline loops: CDR1 SGHTA, CDR2 FQGNSA. The CDR3 coding sequence is TGTGCCAGCAGCTTAGCGAGGGGGCCTGAGACCCAGTACTTC. It specifies CASSLARGPETQYF.

V gene TRBV29-1 combines with J gene TRBJ2-7; D remains ambiguous. The V gene lost 6 bases and the J gene lost 5 bases, with 17 bases spanning the gap. Germline V CDR1 and CDR2: SQVTM, ANQGSEA. The CDR3 extends over 13 amino acids. The chain's CDR3 is CSVAHQLGHEQYF. The DNA for the CDR3 is TGCAGCGTCGCGCACCAACTGGGTCACGAGCAGTACTTC.